The rows below give T cell receptor beta chains drawn from one sample of a study of T cell clones after liver transplantation. Method: immunoSEQ multiplex PCR; TCRdb's copy keeps in-frame clones and lacks some. The data show around 21,000 clones, 85% to 95% seen once. The starting material was CD8+ T cells from blood, obtained less than 27 months after liver transplant. These receptors all stem from a human patient who received a liver transplant. The graft donor may have contributed some T cells. Both conserved end residues are part of each CDR3. The D gene is left open where the match is weak. Not all rows give a size; the values are once, few, many and, for expanded clones, a class.

CDR3 length	V gene	J gene	D gene	clone size	CDR3 protein	CDR3 DNA
13	TRBV25-1	TRBJ1-1	TRBD1	once	CASSRGGNTEAFF	TGTGCCAGCAGCCGAGGGGGCAACACTGAAGCTTTCTTT
13	TRBV5-6	TRBJ2-7	.	.	CASSGRTAYEQYF	TGTGCCAGCAGCGGGAGGACTGCCTACGAGCAGTACTTC
15	TRBV2	TRBJ1-1	.	.	CASSVQGAVRTEAFF	TGTGCCAGCAGTGTTCAGGGAGCCGTCAGAACTGAAGCTTTCTTT
13	TRBV6-1	TRBJ2-7	.	.	CASNLDLAYEQYF	TGTGCCAGCAATCTTGACCTTGCCTACGAGCAGTACTTC
14	TRBV27	TRBJ1-2	TRBD1	once	CASSLGQGNYGYTF	TGTGCCAGCAGTTTAGGACAGGGGAATTATGGCTACACCTTC
14	TRBV10-3	TRBJ2-5	TRBD1	.	CAIKGDRPQETQYF	TGTGCCATCAAGGGGGACAGACCTCAAGAGACCCAGTACTTC
15	TRBV9	TRBJ2-7	.	.	CASSVEGGFALEQYF	TGTGCCAGCAGCGTAGAAGGAGGATTTGCCCTCGAGCAGTACTTC
15	TRBV13	TRBJ2-7	TRBD2	.	CASSLEGTSGYEQYF	TGTGCCAGTAGCTTAGAAGGGACTAGCGGCTACGAGCAGTACTTC
14	TRBV5-1	TRBJ2-2	.	.	CASSLVADTGELFF	TGCGCCAGCAGCTTGGTAGCGGACACCGGGGAGCTGTTTTTT
13	TRBV7-9	TRBJ2-3	.	.	CASSPPFGDTQYF	TGTGCCAGCAGCCCCCCGTTCGGGGATACGCAGTATTTT
11	TRBV10-3	TRBJ1-2	.	.	CAISEDYGYTF	TGTGCCATCAGTGAGGACTATGGCTACACCTTC
15	TRBV13	TRBJ2-7	TRBD2	.	CASSTGLAPTYEQYF	TGTGCCAGCAGCACGGGACTAGCGCCTACCTACGAGCAGTACTTC
13	TRBV6-5	TRBJ2-1	.	.	CASSIAETNEQFF	TGTGCCAGCAGCATAGCGGAGACCAATGAGCAGTTCTTC
14	TRBV2	TRBJ2-5	.	once	CASSELGGVETQYF	TGTGCCAGCAGTGAATTGGGGGGAGTGGAGACCCAGTACTTC